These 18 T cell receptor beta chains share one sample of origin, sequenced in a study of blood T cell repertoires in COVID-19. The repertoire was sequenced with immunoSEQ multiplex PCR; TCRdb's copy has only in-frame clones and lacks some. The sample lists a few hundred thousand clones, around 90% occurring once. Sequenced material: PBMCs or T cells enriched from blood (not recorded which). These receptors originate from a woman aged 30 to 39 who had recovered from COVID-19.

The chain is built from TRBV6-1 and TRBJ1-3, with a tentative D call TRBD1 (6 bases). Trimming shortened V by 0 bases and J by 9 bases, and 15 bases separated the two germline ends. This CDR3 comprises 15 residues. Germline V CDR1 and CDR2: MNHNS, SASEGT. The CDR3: CASSEATGRLGTIYF. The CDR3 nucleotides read TGTGCCAGCAGTGAAGCTACAGGGCGGTTGGGCACCATATATTTT.

The CDR3 loop reads CASSPSGGNTGELFF. The CDR3 DNA reads TGTGCCAGCAGCCCTAGCGGGGGAAACACCGGGGAGCTGTTTTTT. This chain connects TRBV5-4 to TRBJ2-2, with 10 positions matching TRBD2. Germline loops: CDR1 SGHNT, CDR2 YYREEE (reference sequence). This CDR3 spans 15 amino acids. The J segment lost 2 bases and the V segment lost 4 bases, leaving 2 bases of the junction unmatched.

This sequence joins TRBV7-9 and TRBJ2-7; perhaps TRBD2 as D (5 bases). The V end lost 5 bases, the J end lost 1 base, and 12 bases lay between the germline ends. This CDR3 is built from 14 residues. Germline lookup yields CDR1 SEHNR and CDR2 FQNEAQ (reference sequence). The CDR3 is CASSPGRESYEQYF. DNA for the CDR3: TGTGCCAGCAGCCCCGGCCGGGAATCCTACGAGCAGTACTTC. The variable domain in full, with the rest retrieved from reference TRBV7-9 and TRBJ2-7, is DTGVSQNPRHKITKRGQNVTFRCDPISEHNRLYWYRQTLGQGPEFLTYFQNEAQLEKSRLLSDRFSAERPKGSFSTLEIQRTEQGDSAMYLCASSPGRESYEQYFGPGTRLTVT.

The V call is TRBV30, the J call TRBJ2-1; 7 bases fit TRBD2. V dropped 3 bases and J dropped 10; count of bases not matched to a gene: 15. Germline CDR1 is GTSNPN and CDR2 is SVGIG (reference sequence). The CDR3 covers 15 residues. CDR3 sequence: CAWRNQRDYIWEQFF. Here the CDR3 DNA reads TGTGCCTGGAGAAACCAGCGGGACTACATTTGGGAGCAGTTCTTC.

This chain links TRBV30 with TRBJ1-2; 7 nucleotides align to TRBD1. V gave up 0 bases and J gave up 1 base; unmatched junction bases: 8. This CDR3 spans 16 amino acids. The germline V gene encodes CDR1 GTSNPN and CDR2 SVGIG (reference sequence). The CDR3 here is CAWSVRWQGDNYGYTF. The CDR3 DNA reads TGTGCCTGGAGTGTAAGGTGGCAGGGGGATAACTATGGCTACACCTTC. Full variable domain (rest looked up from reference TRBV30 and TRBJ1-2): SQTIHQWPATLVQPVGSPLSLECTVEGTSNPNLYWYRQAAGRGLQLLFYSVGIGQISSEVPQNLSASRPQDRQFILSSKKLLLSDSGFYLCAWSVRWQGDNYGYTFGSGTRLTVV.

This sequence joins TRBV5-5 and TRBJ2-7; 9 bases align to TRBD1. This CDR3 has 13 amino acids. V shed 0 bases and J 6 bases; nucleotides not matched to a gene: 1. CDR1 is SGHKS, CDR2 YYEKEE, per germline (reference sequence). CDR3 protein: CASSLGQGVEQYF. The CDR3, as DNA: TGTGCCAGCAGCTTGGGACAGGGGGTCGAGCAGTACTTC. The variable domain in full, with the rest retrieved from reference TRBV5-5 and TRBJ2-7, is DAGVTQSPTHLIKTRGQQVTLRCSPISGHKSVSWYQQVLGQGPQFIFQYYEKEERGRGNFPDRFSARQFPNYSSELNVNALLLGDSALYLCASSLGQGVEQYFGPGTRLTVT.

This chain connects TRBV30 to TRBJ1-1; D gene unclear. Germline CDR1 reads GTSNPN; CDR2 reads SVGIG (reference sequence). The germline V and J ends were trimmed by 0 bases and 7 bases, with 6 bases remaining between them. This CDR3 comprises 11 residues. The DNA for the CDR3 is TGTGCCTGGAGTGTAGCCATTGAAGCTTTCTTT. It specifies CAWSVAIEAFF.

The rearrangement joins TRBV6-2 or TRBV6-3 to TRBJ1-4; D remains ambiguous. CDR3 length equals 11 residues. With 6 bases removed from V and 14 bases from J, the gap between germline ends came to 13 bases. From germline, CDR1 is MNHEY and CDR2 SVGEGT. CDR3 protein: CASSNSGRLFF. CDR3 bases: TGTGCCAGCAGCAACAGCGGTAGGCTGTTTTTT.

The CDR3 bases are TGTGCCAGCAGCCAAGGTGGTCCGGGGGCTTTCTTT. Its translation is CASSQGGPGAFF. The chain links TRBV3-1 (or the pseudogene TRBV3-2) to TRBJ1-1; D gene unclear. Germline-derived CDR1 and CDR2 are LGHDT and YNNKEL (reference sequence). V was trimmed by 1 base and J by 11 bases, leaving 11 bases between them. The CDR3 runs to 12 residues.

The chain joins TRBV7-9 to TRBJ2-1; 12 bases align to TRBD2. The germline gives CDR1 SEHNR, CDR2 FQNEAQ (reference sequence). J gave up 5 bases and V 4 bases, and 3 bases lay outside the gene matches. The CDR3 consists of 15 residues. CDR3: CASSSSGGADNEQFF. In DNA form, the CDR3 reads TGTGCCAGCAGCTCTAGCGGGGGGGCCGACAATGAGCAGTTCTTC. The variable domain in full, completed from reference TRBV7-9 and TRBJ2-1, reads DTGVSQNPRHKITKRGQNVTFRCDPISEHNRLYWYRQTLGQGPEFLTYFQNEAQLEKSRLLSDRFSAERPKGSFSTLEIQRTEQGDSAMYLCASSSSGGADNEQFFGPGTRLTVL.

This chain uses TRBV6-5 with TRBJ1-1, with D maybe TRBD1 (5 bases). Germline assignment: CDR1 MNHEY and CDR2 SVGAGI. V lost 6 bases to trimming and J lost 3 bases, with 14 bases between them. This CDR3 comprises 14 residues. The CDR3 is CASRRAGVHTEAFF. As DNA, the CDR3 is TGTGCCAGCAGGCGGGCGGGGGTTCACACTGAAGCTTTCTTT.

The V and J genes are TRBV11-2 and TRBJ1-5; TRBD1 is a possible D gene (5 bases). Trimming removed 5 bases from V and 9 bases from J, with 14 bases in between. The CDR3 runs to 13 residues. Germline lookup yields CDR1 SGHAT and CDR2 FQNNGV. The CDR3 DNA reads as TGTGCCAGCAGCCCCGGGACTCGTCGGCCCCAGCATTTT. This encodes CASSPGTRRPQHF.

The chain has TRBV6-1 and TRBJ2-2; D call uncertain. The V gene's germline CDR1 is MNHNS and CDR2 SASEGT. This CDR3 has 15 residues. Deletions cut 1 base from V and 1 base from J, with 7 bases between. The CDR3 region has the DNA TGTGCCAGCAGTGAAGTAGTCCGGAACACCGGGGAGCTGTTTTTT. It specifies CASSEVVRNTGELFF.

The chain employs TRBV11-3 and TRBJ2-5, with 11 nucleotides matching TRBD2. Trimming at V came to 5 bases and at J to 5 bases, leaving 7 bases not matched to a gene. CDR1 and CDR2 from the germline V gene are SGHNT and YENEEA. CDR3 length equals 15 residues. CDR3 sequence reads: CASSPRTSGWETQYF. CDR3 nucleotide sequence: TGTGCCAGCAGCCCCCGGACTAGCGGGTGGGAGACCCAGTACTTC.

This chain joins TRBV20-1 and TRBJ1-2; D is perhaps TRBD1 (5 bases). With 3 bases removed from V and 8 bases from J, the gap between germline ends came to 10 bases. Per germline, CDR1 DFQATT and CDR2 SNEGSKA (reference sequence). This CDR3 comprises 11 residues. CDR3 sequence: CSASRVSGYTF. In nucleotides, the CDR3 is TGCAGTGCTAGCAGGGTCAGCGGCTACACCTTC.

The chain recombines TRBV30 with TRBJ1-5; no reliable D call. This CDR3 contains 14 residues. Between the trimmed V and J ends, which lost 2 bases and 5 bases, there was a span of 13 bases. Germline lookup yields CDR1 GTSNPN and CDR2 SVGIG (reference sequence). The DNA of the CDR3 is TGTGCCTGGAGTAGGCCAACGAGGGATCAGCCCCAGCATTTT. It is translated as CAWSRPTRDQPQHF.

CDR3 residues: CASALTGVTEAFF. The CDR3 bases are TGTGCTAGTGCCCTTACAGGAGTAACTGAAGCTTTCTTT. The chain has TRBV12-5 and TRBJ1-1; TRBD1 might be the D (5 bases). The germline gives CDR1 LGHNT, CDR2 FRNRAP. CDR3 size: 13 residues. The V end was cut by 7 bases, the J end by 5 bases, with 14 bases between.

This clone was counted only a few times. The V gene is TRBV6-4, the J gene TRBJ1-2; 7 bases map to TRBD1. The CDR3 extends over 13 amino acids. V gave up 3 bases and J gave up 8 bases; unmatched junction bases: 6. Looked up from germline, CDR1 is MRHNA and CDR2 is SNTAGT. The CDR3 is CASSETGCWGYTF. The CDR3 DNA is TGTGCCAGCAGTGAGACAGGGTGCTGGGGCTACACCTTC.